This record concerns one T cell receptor beta chain sequence. Its specificity is unknown. This entry comes from a study of siplizumab effects on memory and regulatory T cells. The assay covered 75,000 to 100,000 TCR templates per sample. Clones were read by immunoSEQ multiplex PCR, and TCRdb kept only the in-frame ones, dropping some. The table shows 60,000 to 70,000 clones, with over 70% occurring only once. Study-level points and caveats: Controls had 26.9% Treg-derived mappable alloreactive CD4+ clones on average, versus around 71% with siplizumab. Most proliferating CD4+ or CD8+ clones, roughly 75-95%, had no naive or memory assignment. Unstimulated subsets captured only a minor fraction of alloreactive clones.

This CDR3 has 12 residues. Trimming left V 7 bases short and J 7 bases short, with 16 bases between. Looked up from germline, CDR1 is SQVTM and CDR2 is ANQGSEA. This sequence originates from a human donor in good health. The V and J genes are TRBV29-1 and TRBJ1-1, with D maybe TRBD1 (6 bases). The source material was Tregs sorted from blood. The CDR3 spells CSAGGLGGEAFF. In nucleotides, the CDR3 is TGCAGCGCCGGGGGGCTGGGGGGTGAAGCTTTCTTT.